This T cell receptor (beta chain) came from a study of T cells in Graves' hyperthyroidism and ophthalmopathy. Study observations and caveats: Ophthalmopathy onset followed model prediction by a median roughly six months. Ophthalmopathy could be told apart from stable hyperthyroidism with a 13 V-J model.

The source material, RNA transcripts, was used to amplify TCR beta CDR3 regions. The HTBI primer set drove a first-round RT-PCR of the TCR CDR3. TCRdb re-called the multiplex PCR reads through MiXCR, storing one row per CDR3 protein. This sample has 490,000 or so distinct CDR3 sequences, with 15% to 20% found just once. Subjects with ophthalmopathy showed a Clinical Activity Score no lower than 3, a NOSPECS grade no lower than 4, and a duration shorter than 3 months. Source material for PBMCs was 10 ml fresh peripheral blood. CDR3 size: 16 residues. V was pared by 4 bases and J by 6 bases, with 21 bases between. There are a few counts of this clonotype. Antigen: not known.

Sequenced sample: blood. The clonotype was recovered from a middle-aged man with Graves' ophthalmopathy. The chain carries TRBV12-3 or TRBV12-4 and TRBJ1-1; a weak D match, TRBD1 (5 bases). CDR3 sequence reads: CASSSPGRTQRAEAFF. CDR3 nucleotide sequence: TGTGCCAGCAGTTCCCCCGGACGGACACAACGGGCTGAAGCTTTCTTT.